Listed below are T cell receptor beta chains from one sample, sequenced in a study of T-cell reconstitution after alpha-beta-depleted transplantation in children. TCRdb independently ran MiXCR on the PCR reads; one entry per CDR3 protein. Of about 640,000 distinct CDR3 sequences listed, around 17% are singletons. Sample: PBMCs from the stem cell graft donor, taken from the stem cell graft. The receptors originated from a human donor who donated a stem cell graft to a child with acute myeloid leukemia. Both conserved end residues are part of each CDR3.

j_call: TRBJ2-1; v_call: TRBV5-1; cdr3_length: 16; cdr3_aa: CASTPTTGQFYNEQFF
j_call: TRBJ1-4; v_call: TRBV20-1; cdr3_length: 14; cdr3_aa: CSASTGRPGGKLFF
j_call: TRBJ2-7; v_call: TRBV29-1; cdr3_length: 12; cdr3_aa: CSVEKEGYEQYF
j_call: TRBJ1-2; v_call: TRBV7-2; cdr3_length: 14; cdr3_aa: CASSLRQDVYGYTF
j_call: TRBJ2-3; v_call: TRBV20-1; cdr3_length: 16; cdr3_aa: CSARAAGAVSTDTQYF
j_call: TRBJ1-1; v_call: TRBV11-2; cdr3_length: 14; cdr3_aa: CASSPSEERGRAFF
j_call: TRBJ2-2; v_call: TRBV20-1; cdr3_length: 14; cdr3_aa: CSARSHGNTGELFF
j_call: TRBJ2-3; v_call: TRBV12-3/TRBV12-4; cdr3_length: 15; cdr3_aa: CASSLTVRGTDTQYF
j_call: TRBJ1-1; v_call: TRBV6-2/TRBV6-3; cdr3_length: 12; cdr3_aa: CASSSGSLGPFF
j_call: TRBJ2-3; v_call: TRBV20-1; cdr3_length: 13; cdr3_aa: CSASIPTDDTQYF
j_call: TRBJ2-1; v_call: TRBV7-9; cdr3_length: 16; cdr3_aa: CASSSSTSGSPNEQFF
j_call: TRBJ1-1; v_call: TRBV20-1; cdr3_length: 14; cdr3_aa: CSDDPVGSNTEAFF
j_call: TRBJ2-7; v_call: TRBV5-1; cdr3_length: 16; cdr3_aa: CASSAPGLAGINEQYF
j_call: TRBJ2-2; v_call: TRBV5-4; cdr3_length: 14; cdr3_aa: CASSSSPAPGELFF
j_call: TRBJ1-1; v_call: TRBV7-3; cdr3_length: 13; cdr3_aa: CASSLTPLTEAFF
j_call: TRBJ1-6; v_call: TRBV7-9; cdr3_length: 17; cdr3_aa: CASSPSRDRVAGSPLHF
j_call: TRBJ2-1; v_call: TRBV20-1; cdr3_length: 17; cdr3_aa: CSASEWAKTSSYNEQFF
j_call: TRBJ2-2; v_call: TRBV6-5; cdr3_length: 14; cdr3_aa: CASSSLSYTGELFF
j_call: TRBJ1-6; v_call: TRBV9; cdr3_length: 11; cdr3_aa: CASSNQGPLHF
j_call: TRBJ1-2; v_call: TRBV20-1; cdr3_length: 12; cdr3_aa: CSAGGDSSGYTF
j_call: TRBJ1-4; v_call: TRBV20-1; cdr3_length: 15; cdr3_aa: CSARDNRGVREKLFF
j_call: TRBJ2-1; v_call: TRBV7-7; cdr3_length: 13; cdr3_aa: CASSLAWPDEQFF
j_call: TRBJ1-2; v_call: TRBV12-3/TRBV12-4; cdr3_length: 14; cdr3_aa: CASIKSGEAYGYTF
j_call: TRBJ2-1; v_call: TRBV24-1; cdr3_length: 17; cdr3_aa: CATSDLSEQGARNEQFF
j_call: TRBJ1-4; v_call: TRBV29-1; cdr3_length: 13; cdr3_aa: CSVIPREGEKLFF
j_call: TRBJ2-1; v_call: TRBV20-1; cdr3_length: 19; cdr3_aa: CSALNAVIDSGSAYNEQFF
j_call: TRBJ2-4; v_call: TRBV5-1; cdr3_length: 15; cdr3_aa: CASSSQNGGPNIQYF
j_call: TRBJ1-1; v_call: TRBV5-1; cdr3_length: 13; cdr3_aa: CASSRGQFTEAFF
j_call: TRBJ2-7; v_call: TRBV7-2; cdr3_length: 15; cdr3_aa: CASSLGGDLSYEQYF
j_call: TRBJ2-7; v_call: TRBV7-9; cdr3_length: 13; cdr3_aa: CASSNQGFYEQYF
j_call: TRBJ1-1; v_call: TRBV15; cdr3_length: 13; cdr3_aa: CATSRGVNTEAFF
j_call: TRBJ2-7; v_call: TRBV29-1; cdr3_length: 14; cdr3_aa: CSVFLAGGTYEQYF
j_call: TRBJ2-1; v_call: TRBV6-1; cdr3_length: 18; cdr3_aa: CAGSVSTMRGSGHNEQFF
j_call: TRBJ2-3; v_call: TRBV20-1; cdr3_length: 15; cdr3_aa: CSARVPGGRADTQYF
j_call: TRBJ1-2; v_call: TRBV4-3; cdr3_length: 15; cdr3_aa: CASKRGRDSPYGYTF
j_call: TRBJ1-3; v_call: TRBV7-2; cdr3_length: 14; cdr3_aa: CASSLRRGQNTIYF
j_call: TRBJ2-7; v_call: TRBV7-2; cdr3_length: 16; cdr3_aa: CASSIQGGGASYEQYF
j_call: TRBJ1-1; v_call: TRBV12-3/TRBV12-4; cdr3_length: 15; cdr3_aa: CASSSQGGPNTEAFF
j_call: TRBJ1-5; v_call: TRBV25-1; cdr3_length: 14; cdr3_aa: CASSSSEGDQPQHF
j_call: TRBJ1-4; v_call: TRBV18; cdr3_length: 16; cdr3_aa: CASSPNLAESNEKLFF
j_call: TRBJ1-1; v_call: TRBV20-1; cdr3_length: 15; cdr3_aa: CSAPRSLVVNTEAFF
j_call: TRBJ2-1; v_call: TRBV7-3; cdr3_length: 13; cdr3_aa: CASSSFREDEQFF